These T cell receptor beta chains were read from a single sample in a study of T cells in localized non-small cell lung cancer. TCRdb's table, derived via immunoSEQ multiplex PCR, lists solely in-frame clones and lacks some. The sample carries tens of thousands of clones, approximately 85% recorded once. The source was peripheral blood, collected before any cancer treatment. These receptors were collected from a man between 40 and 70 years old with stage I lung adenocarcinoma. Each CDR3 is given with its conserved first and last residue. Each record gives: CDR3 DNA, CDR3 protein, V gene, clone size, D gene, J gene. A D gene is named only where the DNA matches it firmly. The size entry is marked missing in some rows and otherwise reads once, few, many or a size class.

DNA: TGTGCCAGCAGTTACTCGAAATATGGGGATACGCAGTATTTT
CDR3: CASSYSKYGDTQYF
V: TRBV6-5
size: -
D: -
J: TRBJ2-3

DNA: TGCGCCAGCAGCTTTGGTCAGGGTTCCGCGGGGGTCGGGGAGCTGTTTTTT
CDR3: CASSFGQGSAGVGELFF
V: TRBV5-1
size: -
D: TRBD2
J: TRBJ2-2

DNA: TGTGCCAGCAGCTTGGTAGATGGACAAGCTTACGGCTACACCTTC
CDR3: CASSLVDGQAYGYTF
V: TRBV5-6
size: -
D: -
J: TRBJ1-2

DNA: TGTGCCAGCAGCCCAGGTGAAGGGGGGGCCCAAGAGACCCAGTACTTC
CDR3: CASSPGEGGAQETQYF
V: TRBV7-6
size: once
D: -
J: TRBJ2-5

DNA: TGCGCCAGCAGCCGGACTAGCTCCTCGTACGAGCAGTACTTC
CDR3: CASSRTSSSYEQYF
V: TRBV5-1
size: -
D: TRBD2
J: TRBJ2-7

DNA: TGTGCCAGCAGCTTCGGGTCCGCCGATTCACCCCTCCACTTT
CDR3: CASSFGSADSPLHF
V: TRBV5-8
size: -
D: -
J: TRBJ1-6

DNA: TGCAGCGTTGATCTGGTTGACAAGGGCCACTATGGCTACACCTTC
CDR3: CSVDLVDKGHYGYTF
V: TRBV29-1
size: -
D: -
J: TRBJ1-2

DNA: TGTGCCTGGAGTGACACAGGGGGGATGGACTATGGCTACACCTTC
CDR3: CAWSDTGGMDYGYTF
V: TRBV30
size: -
D: TRBD1
J: TRBJ1-2

DNA: TGTGCCAGCAGCCCCCAAGTTAGCGGTTCAGATACGCAGTATTTT
CDR3: CASSPQVSGSDTQYF
V: TRBV7-2
size: few
D: -
J: TRBJ2-3

DNA: TGTGCCAGCAGCTCCCCCATGGTATCCTACGAGCAGTACTTC
CDR3: CASSSPMVSYEQYF
V: TRBV7-9
size: -
D: -
J: TRBJ2-7

DNA: TGCGCCAGCAGTGCTGGCAGGGTGGGCGGCCCGAACACCGGGGAGCTGTTTTTT
CDR3: CASSAGRVGGPNTGELFF
V: TRBV10-2
size: -
D: -
J: TRBJ2-2

DNA: TGTGCCAGCATGAAGGACTTACTGGATACGCAGTATTTT
CDR3: CASMKDLLDTQYF
V: TRBV2
size: -
D: -
J: TRBJ2-3

DNA: TGTGCCAGCAGCTACAGGAATGAGCAGTTCTTC
CDR3: CASSYRNEQFF
V: TRBV5-6
size: few
D: -
J: TRBJ2-1